The subject of this entry is one T cell receptor (beta chain). What it binds is unknown. The germline V gene encodes CDR1 LGHNA and CDR2 YSLEER. The CDR3 consists of 15 residues. Trimming left V 8 bases short and J 0 bases short, with 13 bases between. This sample was taken from a study of T cell responses to AZD1222 COVID-19 vaccine. Study-wide results and caveats: The donor cohort was predominantly white British with a female majority, and clonal diversity may have been underestimated. Reportedly, nearly half the spike-specific TCRs target unmutated variant regions.

The repertoire was sequenced with immunoSEQ multiplex PCR; TCRdb's copy has only in-frame clones and lacks some. The data show 100,000 or so clones, around 90% seen once. The TCR sequence derives from an adult in good health. The gene calls are TRBV4-3 and TRBJ1-4; possible D gene TRBD1, 6 bases. Specimen: peripheral blood, collected on day 0 of AZD1222 vaccination. Here the CDR3 reads CASGQQPATNEKLFF. DNA of the CDR3: TGCGCCAGCGGACAGCAGCCTGCAACTAATGAAAAACTGTTTTTT.